The TCR beta chain described here comes from a study of blood T cell repertoires in COVID-19. Study-wide background: The study drew acute and convalescent COVID-19 samples from the United States, Italy and Spain.

Repertoires were generated with immunoSEQ multiplex PCR, while TCRdb's copy carries only in-frame clones and drops some. The sample lists 200,000 to 250,000 clones, 65% to 85% seen once, with 3.5% to 4.5% in the top ten. Grouping used clinical history reported by participants in a survey and questionnaire. Trimming removed 6 bases at V and 4 bases at J, with 18 bases between. This CDR3 region has 15 residues. From germline, CDR1 is SNHLY and CDR2 FYNNEI. The sample consisted of PBMCs or T cells enriched from blood (not recorded which). The genes are TRBV2 and TRBJ1-1; a possible D gene is TRBD1 (5 bases). This clonotype originated in a man aged 30 to 39 with acute COVID-19. This chain's CDR3 is CASSVQLRVGTEAFF. The DNA of the CDR3 is TGTGCCAGCAGCGTTCAGCTCAGGGTTGGCACTGAAGCTTTCTTT.